Following are 16 T cell receptor beta chains from one sample sequenced in a study of PD-1 blockade in classical Hodgkin lymphoma. All patients relapsed after autologous stem cell transplantation, and brentuximab vedotin exposure varied. TCRdb's copy holds only in-frame clones and misses some; the assay was immunoSEQ multiplex PCR. This sample carries fewer than 110,000 clones, 85% to 90% of them seen once, and the ten largest clones take 6.5% to 7.5%. The source material was peripheral blood mononuclear cells (PBMCs), sampled before the second cycle of nivolumab. The source is a human donor with classical Hodgkin lymphoma.

This clone was found once. V and J are TRBV7-2 and TRBJ1-2; 10 nucleotides agree with TRBD1. The V and J ends lost 2 bases and 6 bases, in that order; junction bases with no gene match: 6. The CDR3 loop spans 15 amino acids. Per germline, CDR1 SGHTA and CDR2 FQGNSA. The DNA for the CDR3 is TGTGCCAGCAGCTTAACGGGACAGGGGCTCCATGGCTACACCTTC. Translating gives CASSLTGQGLHGYTF.

The chain joins TRBV6-5 to TRBJ2-2, with D uncertain. From germline, CDR1 is MNHEY and CDR2 SVGAGI. CDR3 length equals 14 residues. With 8 bases removed from V and 1 base from J, the gap between germline ends came to 11 bases. This chain's CDR3 is CASGILLNTGELFF. CDR3 nucleotide sequence: TGTGCCAGCGGAATCCTGCTGAACACCGGGGAGCTGTTTTTT.

V gene TRBV5-6 combines with J gene TRBJ1-6; D remains ambiguous. This CDR3 contains 16 residues. V was cut by 1 base and J by 0 bases, with 8 bases left in between. Germline CDR1 reads SGHDT; CDR2 reads YYEEEE. This CDR3 reads CASSLYVSSYNSPLHF. CDR3 nucleotide sequence: TGTGCCAGCAGCTTGTATGTGAGCTCCTATAATTCACCCCTCCACTTT.

The chain recombines TRBV7-2 with TRBJ2-7, with a weak D call TRBD2 (5 bases). CDR3 length equals 17 residues. Per the germline V gene, CDR1 is SGHTA and CDR2 is FQGNSA. The V and J ends lost 2 bases and 1 base respectively, with 18 bases between them. Here the CDR3 reads CASSLQREGIESYEQYF. The CDR3 DNA reads as TGTGCCAGCAGCTTACAGAGGGAAGGGATAGAATCCTACGAGCAGTACTTC.

This clone was seen a single time. The chain employs TRBV19 and TRBJ1-1, with 9 bases fitting TRBD1. There are 15 residues in the CDR3. Germline loops: CDR1 LNHDA, CDR2 SQIVND (reference sequence). Trimming took 7 bases from V and 9 from J; bases not matched to a gene: 15. The DNA for the CDR3 is TGTGCCAGTACCCAGACGCAACAGGGGGCTAAGAAAGCTTTCTTT. Amino acids: CASTQTQQGAKKAFF.

V usage is TRBV7-6 and J usage is TRBJ1-2; D might be TRBD1 (5 bases). Deletions cut 5 bases from V and 7 bases from J, with 14 bases between. This CDR3 spans 13 amino acids. Per germline, CDR1 SGHVS and CDR2 FNYEAQ. The CDR3 bases are TGTGCCAGCAGCCCCAGGAGGGGTAGTGGCTACACCTTC. Protein product: CASSPRRGSGYTF.

The chain carries TRBV6-4 and TRBJ2-3, with D tentatively TRBD1 or TRBD2 (5 bases each). The CDR3 sequence is 17 residues long. Germline CDR1 and CDR2: MRHNA and SNTAGT. Trimming pared 0 bases from V and 6 bases from J, leaving 19 bases between. CDR3 region: CASSDSNQGPGGDTQYF. The CDR3, as DNA: TGTGCCAGCAGTGACTCGAATCAGGGACCAGGTGGGGATACGCAGTATTTT.

The CDR3 nucleotides are TGTGCCAGCCGGCAGCGGGATACAATGAACACTGAAGCTTTCTTT. Encoded protein: CASRQRDTMNTEAFF. This chain joins TRBV21-1 and TRBJ1-1. TRBV21-1 represents a pseudogene. CDR3 length: 15 amino acids.

This chain links TRBV28 with TRBJ2-3; D is unclear. V lost 3 bases to trimming and J lost 0 bases, with 16 bases between them. CDR3 length: 17 amino acids. Per the germline V gene, CDR1 is MDHEN and CDR2 is SYDVKM. CDR3 bases: TGTGCCAGCAGTTTTAGTCTACTTCCCGCTAGCACAGATACGCAGTATTTT. It yields the protein CASSFSLLPASTDTQYF.

The J gene is TRBJ1-2, the V gene TRBV7-2; no clear D. Looked up from germline, CDR1 is SGHTA and CDR2 is FQGNSA. The V end lost 8 bases, the J end lost 7 bases, and 20 bases lay between the germline ends. The CDR3 spans 14 residues. CDR3 protein: CASAQVRGEGGYTF. CDR3 bases: TGTGCCAGCGCCCAGGTCCGGGGAGAAGGTGGCTACACCTTC.

About this clone itself: This sample also contains other DNA sequences that code for the same CDR3. The rearrangement joins TRBV15 to TRBJ1-1; D gene ambiguous. Germline V gene lookup returns CDR1 LNHNV and CDR2 YYDKDF (reference sequence). V was trimmed by 0 bases and J by 3 bases, leaving 14 bases between them. The CDR3 contains 16 residues. In DNA, the CDR3 is TGTGCCACCAGCAGAGAAAGGCTATCTGGGGACACTGAAGCTTTCTTT. This encodes CATSRERLSGDTEAFF.

This rearrangement joins TRBV19 to TRBJ1-4, with a weak D call TRBD1 (6 bases). The CDR3 has 15 residues. Trimming removed 8 bases from V and 2 bases from J, with 15 bases in between. Looked up from germline, CDR1 is LNHDA and CDR2 is SQIVND (reference sequence). The CDR3 DNA is TGTGCCAGTGGCCTAGGGGGAATGACTAATGAAAAACTGTTTTTT. It encodes CASGLGGMTNEKLFF.

This chain joins TRBV7-9 and TRBJ2-6, with a tentative D call TRBD1 (5 bases). The V end lost 6 bases, the J end lost 0 bases, and 9 bases lay between the germline ends. This CDR3 has 15 amino acids. Germline V gives CDR1 SEHNR, CDR2 FQNEAQ (reference sequence). The CDR3 loop is CASSRQLSGANVLTF. CDR3 nucleotides: TGTGCCAGCAGTCGACAGCTCTCTGGGGCCAACGTCCTGACTTTC.

This clone was detected once. The chain joins TRBV12-5 to TRBJ2-4, with a tentative D call TRBD2 (5 bases). The germline V gene encodes CDR1 LGHNT and CDR2 FRNRAP. V shed 1 base and J shed 9 bases, with 19 bases lying between them. This CDR3 has 16 amino acids. The CDR3 nucleotides read TGTGCTAGTGGTTTGGCCCTCCAGTCGGGGAAGGGCATTCAGTACTTC. It encodes CASGLALQSGKGIQYF.

The rearrangement links TRBV27 to TRBJ1-5; tentatively, D is TRBD1 (5 bases). This CDR3 is built from 20 residues. The V end was cut by 2 bases, the J end by 3 bases, with 26 bases between. Germline V lookup: CDR1 MNHEY, CDR2 SMNVEV (reference sequence). The CDR3 here is CASSLRDGKQGWIANQPQHF. For the CDR3, the DNA is TGTGCCAGCAGTTTAAGAGACGGGAAGCAGGGTTGGATCGCCAATCAGCCCCAGCATTTT.

This chain joins TRBV7-9 and TRBJ2-7, with a tentative D call TRBD1 (6 bases). Germline loops: CDR1 SEHNR, CDR2 FQNEAQ (reference sequence). The CDR3 totals 14 residues. V lost 3 bases and J lost 1, with 10 bases in between. The CDR3 reads CASSLAGVSYEQYF. The CDR3 nucleotides read TGTGCCAGCAGCTTGGCAGGGGTATCCTACGAGCAGTACTTC.